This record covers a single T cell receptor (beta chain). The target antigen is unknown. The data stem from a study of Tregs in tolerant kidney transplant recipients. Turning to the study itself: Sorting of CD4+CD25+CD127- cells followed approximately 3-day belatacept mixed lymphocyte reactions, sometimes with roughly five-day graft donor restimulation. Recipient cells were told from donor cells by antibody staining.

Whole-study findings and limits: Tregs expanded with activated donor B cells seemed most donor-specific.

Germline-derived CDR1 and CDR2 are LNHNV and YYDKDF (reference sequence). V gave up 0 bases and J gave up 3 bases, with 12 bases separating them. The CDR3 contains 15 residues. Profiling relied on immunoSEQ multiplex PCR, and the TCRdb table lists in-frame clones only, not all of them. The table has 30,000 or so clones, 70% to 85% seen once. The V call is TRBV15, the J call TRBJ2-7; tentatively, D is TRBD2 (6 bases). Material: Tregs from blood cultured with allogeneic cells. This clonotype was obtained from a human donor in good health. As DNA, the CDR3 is TGTGCCACCAGCAGAGATCGGAGGGACTTCTACGAGCAGTACTTC. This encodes CATSRDRRDFYEQYF.